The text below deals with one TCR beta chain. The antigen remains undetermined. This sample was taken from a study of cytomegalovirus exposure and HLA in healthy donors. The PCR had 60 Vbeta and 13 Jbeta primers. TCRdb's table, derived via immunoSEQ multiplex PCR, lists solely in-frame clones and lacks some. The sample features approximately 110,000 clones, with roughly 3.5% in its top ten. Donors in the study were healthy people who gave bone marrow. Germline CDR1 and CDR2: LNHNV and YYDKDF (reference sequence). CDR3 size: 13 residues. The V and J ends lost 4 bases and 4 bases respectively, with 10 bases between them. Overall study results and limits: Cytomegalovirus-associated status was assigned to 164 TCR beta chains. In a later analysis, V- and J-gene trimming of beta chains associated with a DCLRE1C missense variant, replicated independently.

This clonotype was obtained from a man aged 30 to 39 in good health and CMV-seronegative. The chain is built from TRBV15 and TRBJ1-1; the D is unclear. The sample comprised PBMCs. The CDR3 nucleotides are TGTGCCACCAGCATTGAACCGGGCACTGAAGCTTTCTTT. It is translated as CATSIEPGTEAFF.